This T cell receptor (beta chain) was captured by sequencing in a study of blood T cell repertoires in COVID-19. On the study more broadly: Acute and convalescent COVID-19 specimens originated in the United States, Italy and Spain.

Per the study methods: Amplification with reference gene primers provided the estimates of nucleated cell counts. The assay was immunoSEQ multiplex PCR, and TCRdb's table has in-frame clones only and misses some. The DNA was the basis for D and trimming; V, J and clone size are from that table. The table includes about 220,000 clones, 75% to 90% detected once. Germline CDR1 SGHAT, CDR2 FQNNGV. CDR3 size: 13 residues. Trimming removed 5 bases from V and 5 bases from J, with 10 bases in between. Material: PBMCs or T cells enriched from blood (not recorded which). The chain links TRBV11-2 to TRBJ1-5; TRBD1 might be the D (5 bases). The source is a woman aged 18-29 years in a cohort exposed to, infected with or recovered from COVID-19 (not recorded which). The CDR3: CASSRGSHQPQHF. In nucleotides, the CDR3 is TGTGCCAGCAGCCGGGGGTCCCATCAGCCCCAGCATTTT.